In this sample, the clone carrying this TCR beta chain turned up a few times. Its antigen is unidentified. This record comes from a study of graft-versus-host responses after intestinal transplantation. Study-wide results and limits: Early after transplant, HvG clones declined as circulating GvH clones peaked.

Unmatched junction bases numbered 4, after V lost 4 bases and J lost 4 bases. The CDR3 totals 15 residues. CDR1 and CDR2 (germline): SEHNR, FQNEAQ (reference sequence). Assay: immunoSEQ multiplex PCR; the TCRdb copy retains only in-frame clones and omits some. This sample has roughly 100,000 clones; about 90% occur once, and the top ten carry about 0.9%. The receptor was derived from a human donor who received an intestinal transplant. V is TRBV7-9 and J is TRBJ1-4; 9 bases agree with TRBD1. The sequences come from unstimulated CD4+ T cells sorted from spleen or lymph node cells, collected before intestinal transplant. Here the CDR3 reads CASSYAGQGNEKLFF. DNA for the CDR3: TGTGCCAGCAGCTATGCGGGACAGGGTAATGAAAAACTGTTTTTT.